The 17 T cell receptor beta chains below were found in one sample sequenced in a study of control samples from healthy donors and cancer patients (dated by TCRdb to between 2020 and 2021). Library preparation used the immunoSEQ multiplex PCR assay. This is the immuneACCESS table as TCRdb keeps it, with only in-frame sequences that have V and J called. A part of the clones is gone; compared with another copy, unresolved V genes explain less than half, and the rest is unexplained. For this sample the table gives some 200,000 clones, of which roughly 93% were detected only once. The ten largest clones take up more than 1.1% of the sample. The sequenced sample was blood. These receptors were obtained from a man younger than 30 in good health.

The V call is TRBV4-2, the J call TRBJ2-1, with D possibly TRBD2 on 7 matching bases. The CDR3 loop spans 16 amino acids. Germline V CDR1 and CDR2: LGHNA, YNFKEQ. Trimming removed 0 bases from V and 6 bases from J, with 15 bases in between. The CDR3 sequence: CASSQDTGGRGNEQFF. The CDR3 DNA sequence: TGTGCCAGCAGCCAAGATACGGGGGGCCGGGGCAATGAGCAGTTCTTC.

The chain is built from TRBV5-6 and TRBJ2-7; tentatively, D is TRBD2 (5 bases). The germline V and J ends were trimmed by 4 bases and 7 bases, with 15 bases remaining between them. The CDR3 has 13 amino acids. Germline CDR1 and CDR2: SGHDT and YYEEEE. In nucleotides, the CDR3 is TGTGCCAGCAGCCGAGGACTCACCGGGGAGCAGTACTTC. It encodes CASSRGLTGEQYF.

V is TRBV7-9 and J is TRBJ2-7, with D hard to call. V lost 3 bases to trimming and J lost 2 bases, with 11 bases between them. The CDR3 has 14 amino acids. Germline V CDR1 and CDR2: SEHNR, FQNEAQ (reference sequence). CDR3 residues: CASSFVLRPYEQYF. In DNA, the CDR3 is TGTGCCAGCAGCTTTGTCCTCCGACCCTACGAGCAGTACTTC.

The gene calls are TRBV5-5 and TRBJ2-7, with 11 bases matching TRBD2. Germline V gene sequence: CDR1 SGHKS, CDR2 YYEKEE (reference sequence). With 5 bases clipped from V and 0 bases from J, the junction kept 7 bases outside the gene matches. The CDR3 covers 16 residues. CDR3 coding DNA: TGTGCCAGCAGTCCTAGCGGGGGGCCGACCTCCTACGAGCAGTACTTC. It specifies CASSPSGGPTSYEQYF.

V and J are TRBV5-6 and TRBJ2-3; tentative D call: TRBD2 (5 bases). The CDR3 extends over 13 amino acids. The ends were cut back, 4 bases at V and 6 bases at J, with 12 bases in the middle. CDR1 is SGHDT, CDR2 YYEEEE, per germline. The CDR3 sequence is CASSPPGGDTQYF. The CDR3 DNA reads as TGTGCCAGCAGCCCCCCCGGCGGGGATACGCAGTATTTT.

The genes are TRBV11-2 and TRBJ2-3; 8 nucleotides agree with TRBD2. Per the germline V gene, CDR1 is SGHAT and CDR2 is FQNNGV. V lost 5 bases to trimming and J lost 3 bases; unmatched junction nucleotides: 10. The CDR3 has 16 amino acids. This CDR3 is CASSPRPGGLTDTQYF. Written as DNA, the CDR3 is TGTGCCAGCAGCCCTAGACCGGGGGGGTTGACAGATACGCAGTATTTT.

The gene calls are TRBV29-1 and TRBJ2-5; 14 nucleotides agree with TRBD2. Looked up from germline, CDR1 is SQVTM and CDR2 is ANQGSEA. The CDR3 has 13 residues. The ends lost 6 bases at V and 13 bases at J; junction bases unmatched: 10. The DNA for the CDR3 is TGCAGCGTCGAGGGACTAGCGGGGGCCGGTTTGTACTTC. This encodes CSVEGLAGAGLYF.

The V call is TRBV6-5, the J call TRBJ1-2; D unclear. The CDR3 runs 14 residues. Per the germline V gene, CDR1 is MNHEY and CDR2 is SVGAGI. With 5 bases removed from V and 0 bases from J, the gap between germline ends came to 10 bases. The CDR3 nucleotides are TGTGCCAGCAGTCCCCCGGGTGCTAACTATGGCTACACCTTC. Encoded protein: CASSPPGANYGYTF.

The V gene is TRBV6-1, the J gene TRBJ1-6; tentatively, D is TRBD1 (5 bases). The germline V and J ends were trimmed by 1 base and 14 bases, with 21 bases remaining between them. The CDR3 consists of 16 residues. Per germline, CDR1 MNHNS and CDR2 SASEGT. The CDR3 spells CASSEGYSLAGGSLHF. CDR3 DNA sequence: TGTGCCAGCAGTGAAGGGTACAGCTTAGCCGGGGGATCCCTCCACTTT.

CDR3 in amino acids: CASGSSGAYEQYF. CDR3 DNA sequence: TGTGCTAGTGGTTCCAGCGGGGCCTACGAGCAGTACTTC. J is TRBJ2-7 and V is TRBV12-5; 7 positions agree with TRBD2. Germline CDR1 is LGHNT and CDR2 is FRNRAP. The CDR3 runs to 13 residues. The V and J ends lost 4 bases and 2 bases, in that order; junction bases with no gene match: 2.

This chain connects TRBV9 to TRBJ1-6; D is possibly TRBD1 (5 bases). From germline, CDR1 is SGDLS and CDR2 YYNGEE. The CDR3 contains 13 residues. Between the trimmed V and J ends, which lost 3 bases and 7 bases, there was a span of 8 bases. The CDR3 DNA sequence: TGTGCCAGCAGCGGGGACGGAAATTCACCCCTCCACTTT. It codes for CASSGDGNSPLHF.

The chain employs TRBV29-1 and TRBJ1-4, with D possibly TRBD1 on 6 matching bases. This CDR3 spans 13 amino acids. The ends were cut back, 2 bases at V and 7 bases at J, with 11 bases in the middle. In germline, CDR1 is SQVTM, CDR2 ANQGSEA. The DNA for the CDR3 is TGCAGCGTTGAATGGGGGCCGGGTGAAAAACTGTTTTTT. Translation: CSVEWGPGEKLFF.

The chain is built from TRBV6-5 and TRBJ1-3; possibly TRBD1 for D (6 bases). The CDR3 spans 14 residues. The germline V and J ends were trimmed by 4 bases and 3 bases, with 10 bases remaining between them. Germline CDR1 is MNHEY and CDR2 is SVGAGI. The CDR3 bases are TGTGCCAGCAGTTTAACAGGGCTTGGAAACACCATATATTTT. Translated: CASSLTGLGNTIYF.

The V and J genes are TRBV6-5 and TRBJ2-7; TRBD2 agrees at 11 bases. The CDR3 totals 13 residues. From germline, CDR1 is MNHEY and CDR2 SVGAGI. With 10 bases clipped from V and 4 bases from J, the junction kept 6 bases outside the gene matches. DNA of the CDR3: TGTGCCACCCAGACTAGCGGGACATACGAGCAGTACTTC. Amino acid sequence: CATQTSGTYEQYF.

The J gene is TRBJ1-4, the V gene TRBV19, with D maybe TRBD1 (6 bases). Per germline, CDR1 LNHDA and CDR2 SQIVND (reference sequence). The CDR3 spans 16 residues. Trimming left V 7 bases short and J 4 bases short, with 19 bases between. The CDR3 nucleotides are TGTGCCAGTACCCCGCACGGGGGGCCGGGTAATGAAAAACTGTTTTTT. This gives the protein CASTPHGGPGNEKLFF. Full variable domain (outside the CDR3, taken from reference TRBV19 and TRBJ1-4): DGGITQSPKYLFRKEGQNVTLSCEQNLNHDAMYWYRQDPGQGLRLIYYSQIVNDFQKGDIAEGYSVSREKKESFPLTVTSAQKNPTAFYLCASTPHGGPGNEKLFFGSGTQLSVL.

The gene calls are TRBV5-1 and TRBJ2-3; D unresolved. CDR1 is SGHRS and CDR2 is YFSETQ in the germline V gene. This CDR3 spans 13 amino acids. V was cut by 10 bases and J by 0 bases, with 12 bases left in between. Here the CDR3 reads CASAVLSTDTQYF. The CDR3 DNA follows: TGCGCCTCGGCAGTCCTAAGCACAGATACGCAGTATTTT.

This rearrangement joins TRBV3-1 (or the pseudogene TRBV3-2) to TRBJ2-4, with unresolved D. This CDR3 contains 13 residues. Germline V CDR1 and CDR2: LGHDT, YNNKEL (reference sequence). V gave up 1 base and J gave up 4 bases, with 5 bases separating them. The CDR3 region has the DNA TGTGCCAGCAGCCAAGTTCCTAAAAACATTCAGTACTTC. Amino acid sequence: CASSQVPKNIQYF.